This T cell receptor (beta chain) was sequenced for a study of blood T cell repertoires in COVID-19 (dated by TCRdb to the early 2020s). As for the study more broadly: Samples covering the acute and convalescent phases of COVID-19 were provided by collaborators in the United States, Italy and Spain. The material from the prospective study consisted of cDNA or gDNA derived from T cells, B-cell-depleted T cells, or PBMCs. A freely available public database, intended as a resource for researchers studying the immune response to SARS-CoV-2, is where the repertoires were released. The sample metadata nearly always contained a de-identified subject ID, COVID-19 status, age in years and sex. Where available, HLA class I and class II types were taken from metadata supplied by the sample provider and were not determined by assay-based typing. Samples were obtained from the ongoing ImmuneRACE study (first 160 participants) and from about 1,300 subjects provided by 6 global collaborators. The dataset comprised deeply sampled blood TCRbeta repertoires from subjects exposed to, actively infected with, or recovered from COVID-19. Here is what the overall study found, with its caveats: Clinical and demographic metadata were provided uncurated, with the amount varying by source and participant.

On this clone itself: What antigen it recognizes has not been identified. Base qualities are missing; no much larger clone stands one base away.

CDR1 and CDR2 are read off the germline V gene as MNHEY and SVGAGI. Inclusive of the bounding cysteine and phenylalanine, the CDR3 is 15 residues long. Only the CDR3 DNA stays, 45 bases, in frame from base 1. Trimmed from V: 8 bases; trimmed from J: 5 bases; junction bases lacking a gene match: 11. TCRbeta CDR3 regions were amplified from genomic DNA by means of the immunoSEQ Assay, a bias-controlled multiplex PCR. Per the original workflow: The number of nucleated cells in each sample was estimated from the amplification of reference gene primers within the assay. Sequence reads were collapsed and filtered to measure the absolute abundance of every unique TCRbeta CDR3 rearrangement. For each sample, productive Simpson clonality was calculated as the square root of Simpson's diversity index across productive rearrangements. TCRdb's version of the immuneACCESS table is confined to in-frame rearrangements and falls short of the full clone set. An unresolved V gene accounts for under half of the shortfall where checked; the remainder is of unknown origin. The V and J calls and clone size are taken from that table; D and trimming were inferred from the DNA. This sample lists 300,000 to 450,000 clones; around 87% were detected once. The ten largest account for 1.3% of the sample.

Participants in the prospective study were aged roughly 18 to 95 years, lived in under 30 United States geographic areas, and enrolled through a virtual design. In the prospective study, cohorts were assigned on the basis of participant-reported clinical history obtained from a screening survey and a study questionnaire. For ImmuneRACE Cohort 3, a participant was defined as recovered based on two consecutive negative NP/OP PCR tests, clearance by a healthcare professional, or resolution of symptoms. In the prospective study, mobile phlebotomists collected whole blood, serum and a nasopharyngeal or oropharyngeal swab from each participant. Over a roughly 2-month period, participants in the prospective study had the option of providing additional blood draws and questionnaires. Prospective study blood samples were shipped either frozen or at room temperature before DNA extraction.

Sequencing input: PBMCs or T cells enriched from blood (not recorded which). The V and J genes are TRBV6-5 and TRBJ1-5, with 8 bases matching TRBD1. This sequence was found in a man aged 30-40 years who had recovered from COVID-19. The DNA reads TGTGCCAGCCGGCGGGGAGGGACAGGCGATCAGCCCCAGCATTTT. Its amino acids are CASRRGGTGDQPQHF.